This T cell receptor (beta chain) was captured by sequencing in a study of shared clonotypes between healthy human individuals. V lost 4 bases and J 3 bases, leaving 7 bases between the germline ends. This CDR3 is built from 12 residues. The germline CDR1 and CDR2 sequences are SGHDT and YYEEEE. Sequenced by immunoSEQ multiplex PCR; TCRdb stores in-frame clones only, minus some. The sample has fewer than 700,000 clones, roughly 96% seen once. Positive CCR7 selection of CD45RO-negative cells yielded the naive CD8 cells, and terminally differentiated effector memory CD45RA+ cells were excluded. The donor population consisted of healthy HIV-negative adults with no recent acute infections or vaccinations.

The chain couples TRBV5-6 to TRBJ1-2; D remains unclear. Material for sequencing was naive CD8+ T cells sorted from blood. The clonotype comes from a woman in her thirties in good health. CDR3 sequence: CASSAGDYGYTF. In DNA, the CDR3 is TGTGCCAGCAGCGCCGGGGACTATGGCTACACCTTC.